This TCR beta chain comes out of a study of shared clonotypes between healthy human individuals. Method: immunoSEQ multiplex PCR; TCRdb's copy keeps in-frame clones and lacks some. Of roughly 890,000 clones listed, nearly 95% were seen once; the top ten hold 20% to 30%. This clone showed up just once. The CDR3 runs 16 residues. V lost 0 bases and J 2 bases, leaving 14 bases between the germline ends. The germline gives CDR1 SQVTM, CDR2 ANQGSEA. The naive CD8 fraction comprised CD45RO-negative cells positively selected for CCR7 and excluded terminally differentiated effector memory CD45RA+ cells. V gene TRBV29-1 combines with J gene TRBJ1-3; D may be TRBD1 (6 bases). The sequencing sample was made of naive CD8+ T cells sorted from blood. The clonotype was recovered from a man aged 25 to 40 in good health. CDR3 loop: CSVEDPQGQAGNTIYF. The CDR3, as DNA: TGCAGCGTTGAAGATCCCCAGGGGCAAGCTGGAAACACCATATATTTT.